This passage covers 26 T cell receptor beta chains from one sample sequenced in a study of T cell responses to AZD1222 COVID-19 vaccine. Libraries were prepared by immunoSEQ multiplex PCR; TCRdb keeps only in-frame clonotypes and omits some of them. The sample consists of roughly 55,000 clones, roughly nine tenths of them appearing once. Specimen: peripheral blood, collected on day 0 of AZD1222 vaccination. Receptor source: an adult in good health.

This chain joins TRBV9 and TRBJ2-5, with D perhaps being TRBD1 or TRBD2 (5 bases each). CDR1 SGDLS and CDR2 YYNGEE come from the germline V gene. This CDR3 contains 17 residues. Trimming pared 0 bases from V and 2 bases from J, leaving 17 bases between. CDR3 sequence reads: CASSVAGGGWGQETQYF. In nucleotides, the CDR3 is TGTGCCAGCAGCGTAGCCGGTGGGGGATGGGGTCAAGAGACCCAGTACTTC.

The gene calls are TRBV5-1 and TRBJ1-2, with 9 bases identical to TRBD1. Trimming cost V 0 bases and J 3 bases; bases outside gene matches: 3. Germline-derived CDR1 and CDR2 are SGHRS and YFSETQ. This CDR3 is built from 15 residues. The CDR3 reads CASSLEGQGHYGYTF. CDR3 nucleotides: TGCGCCAGCAGCTTGGAGGGACAGGGTCACTATGGCTACACCTTC.

The CDR3 protein is CASRPSPGGQRQPQHF. For the CDR3, the DNA is TGTGCCAGCAGACCTTCCCCGGGGGGGCAGAGGCAGCCCCAGCATTTT. The rearrangement links TRBV28 to TRBJ1-5, with a possible D match to TRBD1 (6 bases). V was pared by 6 bases and J by 7 bases, with 22 bases between. The CDR3 contains 16 residues. The germline CDR1 and CDR2 sequences are MDHEN and SYDVKM.

This clone was seen just once. CDR3 sequence: CASIEQGGYGYTF. CDR3 DNA sequence: TGTGCCAGCATCGAACAGGGCGGCTATGGCTACACCTTC. The gene calls are TRBV12-3 or TRBV12-4 and TRBJ1-2; maybe TRBD1 (6 bases). V gave up 7 bases and J gave up 4 bases, with 13 bases separating them. This CDR3 has 13 residues.

The chain employs TRBV4-3 and TRBJ1-6; D is possibly TRBD1 (5 bases). The CDR3 length is 15 residues. The V end lost 5 bases, the J end lost 9 bases, and 17 bases lay between the germline ends. Germline CDR1 LGHNA, CDR2 YSLEER. The CDR3 spells CASSSRQGQLSPLHF. The CDR3 nucleotides are TGCGCCAGCAGCTCTCGGCAGGGCCAACTTTCACCCCTCCACTTT.

V gene TRBV20-1 combines with J gene TRBJ2-1; D is uncertain. V was shortened by 1 base and J by 8 bases, with 6 bases between the two germline ends. The germline V gene encodes CDR1 DFQATT and CDR2 SNEGSKA (reference sequence). The CDR3 is 11 residues long. The CDR3 DNA reads as TGCAGTGCTAGAGTGGCCCATGAGCAGTTCTTC. This translates into CSARVAHEQFF.

The chain employs TRBV3-1 (or the pseudogene TRBV3-2) and TRBJ2-7, with 10 bases aligning to TRBD1. V dropped 1 base and J dropped 4; count of bases not matched to a gene: 4. Germline assignment: CDR1 LGHDT and CDR2 YNNKEL (reference sequence). There are 15 residues in the CDR3. In nucleotides, the CDR3 is TGTGCCAGCAGCCAAGCGGGACAGGGGTTGTACGAGCAGTACTTC. Encoded protein: CASSQAGQGLYEQYF.

The chain employs TRBV7-8 and TRBJ1-3; D gene ambiguous. Trimming took off 5 bases at V and 0 bases at J, with 2 bases between the two ends. Germline values: CDR1 SGHVS, CDR2 FQNEAQ. The CDR3 length is 12 residues. This CDR3 reads CASSHSGNTIYF. The CDR3 nucleotides read TGTGCCAGCAGCCACTCTGGAAACACCATATATTTT.

This rearrangement joins TRBV7-2 to TRBJ1-4; D possibly corresponds to TRBD1 (5 bases). The CDR3 is 14 amino acids. The germline gives CDR1 SGHTA, CDR2 FQGNSA. Trimming stripped 0 bases from V and 7 bases from J, with 9 bases between. CDR3 protein: CASSLAQGSEKLFF. Here the CDR3 DNA reads TGTGCCAGCAGCTTAGCGCAGGGATCTGAAAAACTGTTTTTT.

The chain links TRBV6-4 to TRBJ2-1; 9 bases line up with TRBD2. J lost 4 bases, V lost 3 bases, and 10 bases had no gene match. The CDR3 has 17 residues. CDR1 and CDR2 from the germline V gene are MRHNA and SNTAGT. CDR3 nucleotides: TGTGCCAGCAGTGAGGCCAGCGGGGGGTCTATTTACAATGAGCAGTTCTTC. Translating gives CASSEASGGSIYNEQFF.

The chain couples TRBV7-8 to TRBJ2-7, with TRBD2 identical over 11 bases. Trimming took 7 bases from V and 3 from J; bases not matched to a gene: 8. Germline CDR1 reads SGHVS; CDR2 reads FQNEAQ. This CDR3 comprises 15 residues. This chain's CDR3 is CASNTGTSGLYEQYF. CDR3 DNA sequence: TGTGCCAGCAACACTGGGACTAGCGGACTCTACGAGCAGTACTTC.

The J gene is TRBJ1-6, the V gene TRBV4-3, with unresolved D. The ends were cut back, 4 bases at V and 5 bases at J, with 12 bases in the middle. The CDR3 covers 15 residues. Per the germline V gene, CDR1 is LGHNA and CDR2 is YSLEER. The CDR3 DNA reads as TGCGCCAGCAGCCGCCACCGGGCAGATAATTCACCCCTCCACTTT. This codes for CASSRHRADNSPLHF.

The gene calls are TRBV5-6 and TRBJ2-7, with D perhaps TRBD1 (7 bases). Trimming pared 4 bases from V and 5 bases from J, leaving 19 bases between. Looked up from germline, CDR1 is SGHDT and CDR2 is YYEEEE. The CDR3 extends over 15 amino acids. The CDR3 sequence is CASSPGGHWENEQYF. CDR3 bases: TGTGCCAGCAGCCCAGGGGGGCACTGGGAGAACGAGCAGTACTTC.

The V gene is TRBV6-5, the J gene TRBJ1-2; possible D gene TRBD1, 6 bases. The germline V and J ends were trimmed by 6 bases and 2 bases, with 10 bases remaining between them. There are 13 residues in the CDR3. The germline V gene has CDR1 MNHEY and CDR2 SVGAGI. DNA of the CDR3: TGTGCCAGCAGCTCAGGACAGAACTATGGCTACACCTTC. Translating it yields CASSSGQNYGYTF.

The chain is built from TRBV18 and TRBJ2-3; 9 bases agree with TRBD1. The CDR3 runs to 15 residues. With V trimmed by 3 bases and J by 8 bases, 9 bases remained unmatched. The V gene's germline CDR1 is KGHSH and CDR2 LQKENI. Written as DNA, the CDR3 is TGTGCCAGCTCACCGGGACAGGGAGGAGCGGCTACGCAGTATTTT. Protein sequence: CASSPGQGGAATQYF.

Here the CDR3 reads CASSSGGNQPQHF. The CDR3 nucleotides are TGTGCCAGCAGCTCCGGGGGCAATCAGCCCCAGCATTTT. The chain links TRBV7-9 to TRBJ1-5; the D is unclear. From germline, CDR1 is SEHNR and CDR2 FQNEAQ (reference sequence). Trimming pared 4 bases from V and 2 bases from J, leaving 6 bases between. CDR3 length equals 13 residues.

The V and J genes are TRBV7-2 and TRBJ2-2; D is possibly TRBD2 (6 bases). Trimming left V 5 bases short and J 1 base short, with 8 bases between. The CDR3 runs 14 residues. Germline loops: CDR1 SGHTA, CDR2 FQGNSA. CDR3 protein: CASSRDWNTGELFF. The DNA of the CDR3 is TGTGCCAGCAGCCGGGACTGGAACACCGGGGAGCTGTTTTTT.

J is TRBJ2-1 and V is TRBV15; possibly TRBD1 for D (5 bases). The CDR3 spans 17 residues. V lost 1 base to trimming and J lost 1 base, with 14 bases between them. Germline V CDR1 and CDR2: LNHNV, YYDKDF (reference sequence). CDR3 sequence (DNA): TGTGCCACCAGCAGAGTAGGGGCAGGATCATCCTACAATGAGCAGTTCTTC. This codes for CATSRVGAGSSYNEQFF. Filled out from reference TRBV15 and TRBJ2-1, the complete variable domain reads DAMVIQNPRYQVTQFGKPVTLSCSQTLNHNVMYWYQQKSSQAPKLLFHYYDKDFNNEADTPDNFQSRRPNTSFCFLDIRSPGLGDTAMYLCATSRVGAGSSYNEQFFGPGTRLTVL.

V and J are TRBV18 and TRBJ1-2; D uncertain. The germline gives CDR1 KGHSH, CDR2 LQKENI. V lost 2 bases and J lost 11, with 15 bases in between. CDR3 size: 13 residues. The CDR3 protein is CASSPTAEMGYTF. The CDR3 coding sequence is TGTGCCAGCTCACCAACGGCGGAGATGGGGTACACCTTC.

This clone was picked up one time. The chain has TRBV24-1 and TRBJ1-2; 7 positions match TRBD1. The CDR3 extends over 12 amino acids. Trimming cost V 3 bases and J 10 bases; bases outside gene matches: 4. Germline V CDR1 and CDR2: KGHDR, SFDVKD. CDR3 sequence reads: CATSDGTAPYTF. As DNA, the CDR3 is TGTGCCACCAGTGATGGGACAGCCCCCTACACCTTC.

Only one count was recorded for this clone. The V and J genes are TRBV6-5 and TRBJ2-3, with a tentative D call TRBD2 (6 bases). Germline lookup yields CDR1 MNHEY and CDR2 SVGAGI. The CDR3 extends over 16 amino acids. V lost 2 bases, J lost 7 bases, and 19 bases lay in between. CDR3 DNA sequence: TGTGCCAGCAGTTACCCGATTGGTAGCGGAACGAATACGCAGTATTTT. Its translation: CASSYPIGSGTNTQYF.

V and J are TRBV29-1 and TRBJ1-4; D ambiguous. This CDR3 comprises 11 residues. Per the germline V gene, CDR1 is SQVTM and CDR2 is ANQGSEA. V lost 4 bases and J 6 bases, leaving 6 bases between the germline ends. The CDR3 spells CSVGLYEKLFF. For the CDR3, the DNA is TGCAGCGTTGGATTGTATGAAAAACTGTTTTTT.

This chain links TRBV7-3 with TRBJ1-1; TRBD1 agrees at 7 bases. The CDR3 has 14 residues. V was pared by 6 bases and J by 1 base, with 5 bases of the junction left unmatched. Per the germline V gene, CDR1 is SGHTA and CDR2 is FQGTGA. The CDR3 sequence: CASRTGTANTEAFF. CDR3 DNA sequence: TGTGCCAGCAGGACCGGGACAGCGAACACTGAAGCTTTCTTT.

V and J are TRBV13 and TRBJ2-5; no firm D call. Germline V gives CDR1 PRHDT, CDR2 FYEKMQ (reference sequence). The V end was cut by 4 bases, the J end by 5 bases, with 17 bases between. The CDR3 totals 15 residues. The CDR3 region has the DNA TGTGCCAGCAGCTCATCAGTAGCCTTGGGGGAGACCCAGTACTTC. Translated: CASSSSVALGETQYF.

The genes are TRBV19 and TRBJ2-3; D might be TRBD2 (5 bases). Germline CDR1 is LNHDA and CDR2 is SQIVND (reference sequence). Trimming removed 6 bases at V and 2 bases at J, with 12 bases between. The CDR3 totals 14 residues. The CDR3 DNA reads TGTGCCAGTAGCCCAGCGGCGGCCACAGATACGCAGTATTTT. Protein sequence: CASSPAAATDTQYF.

V and J are TRBV27 and TRBJ2-3; 9 bases match TRBD1. V lost 5 bases, J lost 0 bases, and 6 bases stayed unmatched. Germline V gene lookup returns CDR1 MNHEY and CDR2 SMNVEV (reference sequence). This CDR3 has 16 amino acids. This CDR3 reads CASSTRTGDSTDTQYF. In nucleotides, the CDR3 is TGTGCCAGCAGTACCCGGACAGGGGATAGCACAGATACGCAGTATTTT.